Described below is a single T cell receptor (beta chain) sequence and its context. The record originates from a study of blood T cell repertoires in COVID-19. Across the study: Sample material is recorded as cDNA or gDNA derived from T cells, B-cell-depleted T cells, or PBMCs.

In the authors' methods: How many nucleated cells were present was estimated from reference gene primer amplification. The data were produced by immunoSEQ multiplex PCR, yet TCRdb's version contains in-frame clones alone and is incomplete. The DNA was the basis for D and trimming; V, J and clone size are from that table. The sample consists of fewer than 85,000 clones, 90% of them appearing once. Germline V gene data show CDR1 as SGHRS and CDR2 as YFSETQ. The CDR3 length is 17 residues. Trimming left V 0 bases short and J 0 bases short, with 12 bases between. The sequenced material came from peripheral blood. The chain couples TRBV5-1 to TRBJ2-2, with D perhaps matching TRBD2 (5 bases). The clonotype comes from a woman aged 50 to 60 in a cohort sampled during active COVID-19. CDR3: CASSLDGNGANTGELFF. The CDR3 DNA sequence: TGCGCCAGCAGCTTGGATGGCAACGGGGCGAACACCGGGGAGCTGTTTTTT.